A selection of T cell receptor beta chains follows, all from one sample in a study of T cells in Graves' hyperthyroidism and ophthalmopathy. TCRdb ran MiXCR on the multiplex PCR reads and lists one entry per CDR3 protein. The table includes about 200,000 distinct CDR3 sequences, about 15% detected once. Sequenced input: blood. The receptors originated from a woman in her forties or fifties with Graves' hyperthyroidism. Both conserved end residues are part of each CDR3. The D gene is left open where the match is weak. Clone size is given for some rows only: seen once, a few or many times, or a class if the clone is expanded.

v_call: TRBV20-1; j_call: TRBJ1-2; d_call: NA; clone_size: many; cdr3_nt: TGCAGTGCTAGAGGGGGTGGTAGCAATGGCTACACCTTC; cdr3_aa: CSARGGGSNGYTF
v_call: TRBV7-8; j_call: TRBJ1-5; d_call: TRBD1; clone_size: many; cdr3_nt: TGTGCCAGCAATCCTGGGACAGTTGATCAGCCCCAGCATTTT; cdr3_aa: CASNPGTVDQPQHF
v_call: TRBV7-9; j_call: TRBJ2-7; d_call: NA; clone_size: many; cdr3_nt: TGTGCCAGCAGCTTAGGCCGTGGCGGGACGAGCTCCTACGAGCAGTACTTC; cdr3_aa: CASSLGRGGTSSYEQYF
v_call: TRBV4-1; j_call: TRBJ1-5; d_call: NA; clone_size: few; cdr3_nt: TGCGCCAGCAGCCTGGGGATCAGCGGAAATCAGCCCCAGCATTTT; cdr3_aa: CASSLGISGNQPQHF
v_call: TRBV12-3/TRBV12-4; j_call: TRBJ1-1; d_call: NA; clone_size: NA; cdr3_nt: TGTGCCGACTCGCGCACTGAAGCTTTCTTT; cdr3_aa: CADSRTEAFF
v_call: TRBV5-1; j_call: TRBJ2-7; d_call: NA; clone_size: NA; cdr3_nt: TGCGCCAGCAGCTCCTCTCTCGGACGCTACGAGCAGTACTTC; cdr3_aa: CASSSSLGRYEQYF
v_call: TRBV9; j_call: TRBJ1-5; d_call: NA; clone_size: NA; cdr3_nt: TGTGCCAGCAGCGTAGCGGGGTTTAGCAATCAGCCCCAGCATTTT; cdr3_aa: CASSVAGFSNQPQHF
v_call: TRBV12-3/TRBV12-4; j_call: TRBJ2-5; d_call: NA; clone_size: many; cdr3_nt: TGTGCCAGCGGACCCCAAGCTATACAAGAGACCCAGTACTTC; cdr3_aa: CASGPQAIQETQYF
v_call: TRBV20-1; j_call: TRBJ2-2; d_call: TRBD1; clone_size: many; cdr3_nt: TGCAGTGCTCCACAGGGGTCGGGCACCGGGGAGCTGTTTTTT; cdr3_aa: CSAPQGSGTGELFF
v_call: TRBV19; j_call: TRBJ1-1; d_call: NA; clone_size: NA; cdr3_nt: TGTGCCAGTAGTACCCCCCGGGGGAACACTGAAGCTTTCTTT; cdr3_aa: CASSTPRGNTEAFF
v_call: TRBV6-1; j_call: TRBJ2-2; d_call: NA; clone_size: many; cdr3_nt: TGTGCCAGCAGTGGTCAGCCGAACACCGGGGAGCTGTTTTTT; cdr3_aa: CASSGQPNTGELFF
v_call: TRBV7-7; j_call: TRBJ2-5; d_call: TRBD1; clone_size: NA; cdr3_nt: TGTGCTAGCAGCTTAGGGGGACAGGGGGCGGCGGAGACCCAGTACTTC; cdr3_aa: CASSLGGQGAAETQYF
v_call: TRBV11-3; j_call: TRBJ1-2; d_call: NA; clone_size: NA; cdr3_nt: TGTGCCAGCAGCTTATCGGCCGCTCCCACCTTC; cdr3_aa: CASSLSAAPTF
v_call: TRBV5-1; j_call: TRBJ1-1; d_call: TRBD1; clone_size: many; cdr3_nt: TGCGCCAGCAGCTGGACAGGTGGGAACACTGAAGCTTTCTTT; cdr3_aa: CASSWTGGNTEAFF
v_call: TRBV29-1; j_call: TRBJ2-1; d_call: TRBD2; clone_size: many; cdr3_nt: TGCAGCGGGGGACTAGCGGGAGAAAGTGAGCAGTTCTTC; cdr3_aa: CSGGLAGESEQFF
v_call: TRBV6-2/TRBV6-3; j_call: TRBJ2-7; d_call: NA; clone_size: many; cdr3_nt: TGTGCCAGCAGTTACTCCGACTACGAGCAGTACTTC; cdr3_aa: CASSYSDYEQYF
v_call: TRBV11-3; j_call: TRBJ2-1; d_call: TRBD2; clone_size: many; cdr3_nt: TGTGCCAGCAGGGCCCCGGGGGCGGGAGGGCCTAATGAGCAGTTCTTC; cdr3_aa: CASRAPGAGGPNEQFF
v_call: TRBV6-6; j_call: TRBJ1-1; d_call: NA; clone_size: NA; cdr3_nt: TGTGCCAGCAGTTACAGCCCAACGAACACTGAAGCTTTCTTT; cdr3_aa: CASSYSPTNTEAFF
v_call: TRBV7-9; j_call: TRBJ2-7; d_call: TRBD2; clone_size: many; cdr3_nt: TGTGCCAGCAGCTTAACGGGAGGGCCCTCCTACGAGCAGTACTTC; cdr3_aa: CASSLTGGPSYEQYF
v_call: TRBV7-8; j_call: TRBJ2-1; d_call: TRBD2; clone_size: many; cdr3_nt: TGTGCCAGCAGCTCGGTAGCGGGAGGTTCCTACAATGAGCAGTTCTTC; cdr3_aa: CASSSVAGGSYNEQFF
v_call: TRBV6-2/TRBV6-3; j_call: TRBJ2-7; d_call: TRBD2; clone_size: many; cdr3_nt: TGTGCCAGCAGTTACGGGACTAGCGGGAGATGGTACGAGCAGTACTTC; cdr3_aa: CASSYGTSGRWYEQYF
v_call: TRBV5-8; j_call: TRBJ2-1; d_call: TRBD2; clone_size: many; cdr3_nt: TGTGCCAGCAGCCGAATGACTAGCGGGAGGGCATTAGGCAATGAGCAGTTCTTC; cdr3_aa: CASSRMTSGRALGNEQFF